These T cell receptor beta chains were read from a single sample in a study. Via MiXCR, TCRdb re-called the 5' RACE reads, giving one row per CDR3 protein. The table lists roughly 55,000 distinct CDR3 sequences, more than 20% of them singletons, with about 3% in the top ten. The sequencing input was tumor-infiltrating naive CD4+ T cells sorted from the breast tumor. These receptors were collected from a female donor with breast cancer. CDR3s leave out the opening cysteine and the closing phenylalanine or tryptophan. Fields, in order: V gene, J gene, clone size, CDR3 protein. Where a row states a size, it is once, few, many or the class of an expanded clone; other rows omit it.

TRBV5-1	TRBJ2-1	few	ASSFLLAGASLYEQF
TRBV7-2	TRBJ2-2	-	ASSSYLYGELF
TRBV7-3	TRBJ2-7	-	ASSLRAGDHEQY
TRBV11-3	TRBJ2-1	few	ASSLGGQGADEQF
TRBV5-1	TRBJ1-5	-	ASSYGVNQPQH
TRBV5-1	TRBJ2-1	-	ASSRTGGKREGLSEQF
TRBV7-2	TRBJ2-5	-	ASSRSGVSETQY
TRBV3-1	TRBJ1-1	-	ASSRQGEAF
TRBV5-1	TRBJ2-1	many	ASRPRQVSYNEQF
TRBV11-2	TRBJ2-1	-	ASSPWQGRVNEQF
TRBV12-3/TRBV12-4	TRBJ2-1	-	ASKRGQGIYEQF
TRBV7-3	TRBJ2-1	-	ASSPEWGNNEQF
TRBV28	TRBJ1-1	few	ASRGQGDTEAF
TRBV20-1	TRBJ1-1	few	ANRQVNTEAF
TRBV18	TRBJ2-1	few	ASSPPQGASSNEQF
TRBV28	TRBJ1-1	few	ASRPTGSTEAF
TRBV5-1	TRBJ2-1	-	ASSWGDRGIEQF
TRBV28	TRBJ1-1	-	ASSLDSRRITEAF
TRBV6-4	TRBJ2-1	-	ASSDSAVASYNEQF
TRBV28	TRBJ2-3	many	ASSPTGTSGRWGTDTQY
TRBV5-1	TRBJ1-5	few	ASSFAGASNQPQH
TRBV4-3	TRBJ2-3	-	ASSQDSEGTDTQY
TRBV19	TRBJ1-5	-	ASSRGQTNQPQH
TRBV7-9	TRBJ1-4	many	ASRGQVDEKLF
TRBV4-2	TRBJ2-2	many	ASSQAGRTGELF
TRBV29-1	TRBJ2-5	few	SVPGQLQETQY
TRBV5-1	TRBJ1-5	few	ASSLDGDYSNQPQH
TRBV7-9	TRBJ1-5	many	ASSFWTGGFGNQPQH
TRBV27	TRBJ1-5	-	ASSLQKGANQPQH
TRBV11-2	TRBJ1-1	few	ASSQGGGAF
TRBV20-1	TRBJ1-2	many	SAPSQGHAGYT
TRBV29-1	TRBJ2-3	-	SVDGLEDRGLDTQY
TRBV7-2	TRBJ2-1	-	ASSTRQGAYEQF
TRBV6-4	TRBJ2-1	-	ASSVQSAGGKQF
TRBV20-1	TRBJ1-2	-	SATYDRVAYGYT
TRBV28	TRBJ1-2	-	ASRAVRDGGNYGYT
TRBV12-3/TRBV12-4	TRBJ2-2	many	ASRAGNTGELF
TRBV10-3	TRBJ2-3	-	AISERTGGPDTQY
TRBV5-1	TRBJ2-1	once	ASSLALEQF
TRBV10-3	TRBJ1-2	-	AFSPEYDYGYT
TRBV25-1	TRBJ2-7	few	ASSEDLAEQY
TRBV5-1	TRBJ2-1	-	ASSPRTSETYNEQF
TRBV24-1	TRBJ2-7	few	ATSDFSLAQSYEQY
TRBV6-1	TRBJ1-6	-	ASSHRVAPLH
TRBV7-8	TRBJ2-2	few	ASSVTGGFTGELF
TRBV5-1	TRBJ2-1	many	ASSLMTGATNEQF
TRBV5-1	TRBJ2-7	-	ASSQATYYEQY
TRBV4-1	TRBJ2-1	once	ASSQGTERDNEQF
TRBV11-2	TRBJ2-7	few	ASSTGLAGVYEQY
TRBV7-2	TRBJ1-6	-	ASSLEQGSNSPLH
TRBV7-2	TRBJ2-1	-	ASSLSLAGNFYNEQF
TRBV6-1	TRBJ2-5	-	ASSDGQGGSGKETQY
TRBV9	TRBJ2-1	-	ASSVVWEWVFNEQF
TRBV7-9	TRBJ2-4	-	ASSLGRRNKNIQY
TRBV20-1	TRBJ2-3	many	SARQADTDTQY